These T cell receptor beta chains were read from a single sample in a study of T cell responses to AZD1222 COVID-19 vaccine. Measured with immunoSEQ multiplex PCR; TCRdb has only the in-frame clones, and not every one. The sample holds some 130,000 clones; about 80% are singletons and the top ten take about 4%. This specimen was peripheral blood, taken on day 0 of AZD1222 vaccination. These receptors were obtained from an adult in good health. Each CDR3 is given with its conserved first and last residue. The order of the fields is J gene, clone size, D gene, V gene, CDR3 protein, CDR3 DNA. D genes are given only for firm matches. Clone size is stated in some rows and not others, as once, few, many or a class when expanded.

TRBJ2-2,-,-,TRBV6-5,CASSYDRGNTGELFF,TGTGCCAGCAGTTATGATAGGGGGAACACCGGGGAGCTGTTTTTT
TRBJ2-2,-,-,TRBV5-1,CASSRTVTGELFF,TGCGCCAGCAGCAGGACGGTTACCGGGGAGCTGTTTTTT
TRBJ1-5,-,-,TRBV28,CASSLPGSNQPQHF,TGTGCCAGCAGTTTACCAGGGAGCAATCAGCCCCAGCATTTT
TRBJ1-1,few,-,TRBV7-9,CASSPLRGITEAFF,TGTGCCAGCAGCCCGCTCAGGGGTATAACCGAAGCTTTCTTT
TRBJ1-5,once,-,TRBV5-1,CASSLGHSSNQPQHF,TGCGCCAGCAGTTTGGGACATTCAAGCAATCAGCCCCAGCATTTT
TRBJ1-3,-,-,TRBV19,CASSPPGPGNTIYF,TGTGCCAGTAGTCCTCCGGGACCTGGAAACACCATATATTTT
TRBJ1-6,-,-,TRBV5-1,CASTPAGERRSPLHF,TGCGCCAGCACCCCAGCGGGGGAAAGGCGGTCACCCCTCCACTTT
TRBJ1-2,-,-,TRBV5-1,CASSLANGGLGDGYTF,TGCGCCAGCAGCTTGGCCAACGGTGGGCTGGGGGATGGCTACACCTTC
TRBJ1-6,-,-,TRBV7-3,CASSSDGSISPLHF,TGTGCCAGCAGCTCCGACGGGTCAATCTCACCCCTCCACTTT
TRBJ1-6,few,-,TRBV7-8,CASSFRVSYNSPLHF,TGTGCCAGCAGCTTTAGGGTTTCCTATAATTCACCCCTCCACTTT
TRBJ1-1,-,-,TRBV5-1,CASSLAGPDSPGYPPEAFF,TGCGCCAGCAGCTTGGCCGGTCCAGATAGTCCTGGATATCCCCCTGAAGCTTTCTTT
TRBJ1-2,-,-,TRBV3-1/TRBV3-2,CASSPTYTTQEGYTF,TGTGCCAGCAGCCCTACGTACACCACCCAGGAGGGCTACACCTTC
TRBJ2-6,-,-,TRBV6-5,CATPTEDSGANVLTF,TGTGCCACCCCGACAGAAGACTCTGGGGCCAACGTCCTGACTTTC
TRBJ2-3,-,-,TRBV3-1/TRBV3-2,CASSQDMGATDTQYF,TGTGCCAGCAGCCAAGATATGGGGGCAACAGATACGCAGTATTTT
TRBJ1-5,-,TRBD1,TRBV6-6,CASREGAYSNQPQHF,TGTGCCAGCAGGGAGGGGGCTTATAGCAATCAGCCCCAGCATTTT
TRBJ2-7,-,-,TRBV28,CASSLPDRGQYF,TGTGCCAGCAGCCTACCCGACAGAGGGCAGTACTTC
TRBJ2-4,-,-,TRBV14,CASSQDSRTYVDGAKNIQYF,TGTGCCAGCAGCCAAGATAGCCGGACGTATGTGGATGGGGCCAAAAACATTCAGTACTTC
TRBJ1-5,-,-,TRBV7-3,CASSRGEGQPQHF,TGTGCCAGCAGTAGGGGGGAGGGTCAGCCCCAGCATTTT
TRBJ1-5,-,-,TRBV28,CASSRGGGSNQPQHF,TGTGCCAGCAGTAGGGGCGGAGGATCTAATCAGCCCCAGCATTTT
TRBJ1-5,-,TRBD1,TRBV6-4,CASKTGQYQPQHF,TGTGCCAGCAAGACGGGACAGTATCAGCCCCAGCATTTT
TRBJ2-5,once,-,TRBV5-1,CASSLGQSPETQYF,TGCGCCAGCAGCTTGGGACAGTCCCCAGAGACCCAGTACTTC
TRBJ1-2,-,-,TRBV5-6,CASSLLRAYADGYTF,TGTGCCAGCAGCTTGCTTAGGGCCTACGCGGATGGCTACACCTTC
TRBJ2-3,-,-,TRBV27,CASTGNRKNTDTQYF,TGTGCCAGCACCGGAAACAGGAAGAACACAGATACGCAGTATTTT
TRBJ1-3,-,-,TRBV5-1,CAILLGHSGNTIYF,TGCGCCATCCTACTGGGGCACTCTGGAAACACCATATATTTT
TRBJ1-3,-,-,TRBV6-2/TRBV6-3,CASSPGRFLPAGNTIYF,TGTGCCAGCAGTCCGGGCAGGTTCCTCCCGGCTGGAAACACCATATATTTT
TRBJ1-3,-,TRBD1,TRBV19,CASSTDRGGTIYF,TGTGCCAGTAGTACGGACAGGGGAGGCACCATATATTTT
TRBJ1-2,-,-,TRBV18,CASSPDGSYGYTF,TGTGCCAGCTCACCCGACGGCAGCTATGGCTACACCTTC
TRBJ1-1,-,TRBD1,TRBV5-1,CASSPGRTGERWTEAFF,TGCGCCAGCAGCCCGGGTCGGACAGGGGAACGGTGGACTGAAGCTTTCTTT
TRBJ1-3,-,-,TRBV5-5,CASSPHAPTGSSGNTIYF,TGTGCCAGCAGCCCACACGCCCCGACGGGGAGCTCTGGAAACACCATATATTTT
TRBJ1-5,-,-,TRBV19,CASRDNQGSNQPQHF,TGTGCCAGTAGGGATAACCAAGGGAGCAATCAGCCCCAGCATTTT
TRBJ1-2,-,-,TRBV3-1/TRBV3-2,CASSRSGGEYGYTF,TGTGCCAGCAGTCGCTCGGGTGGGGAGTATGGCTACACCTTC
TRBJ2-1,-,TRBD2,TRBV5-4,CASSLFRGGQYNEQFF,TGTGCCAGCAGCTTGTTCCGCGGGGGGCAGTACAATGAGCAGTTCTTC